A single sample is the source of the 26 T cell receptor beta chains below, sequenced in a study of patients and donors after allogeneic stem cell transplantation. TCRdb itself ran the RT-PCR reads through MiXCR, one entry per CDR3 protein. The sample lists approximately 160,000 distinct CDR3 sequences; 24% were seen once. Specimen: blood, either unsorted or a sorted T cell fraction (not recorded which). All receptors come from a human donor who was either an allogeneic HSCT recipient or a stem cell or donor lymphocyte infusion donor (not recorded which). It is not recorded whose cells these are; they may come from a transplant donor.

This clonotype was counted only a few times. The rearrangement uses TRBV4-3 and TRBJ1-3, with D unclear. V dropped 0 bases and J dropped 4 bases, with 13 bases sitting between them. The germline gives CDR1 LGHNA, CDR2 YSLEER. The CDR3 is 16 amino acids. The CDR3 nucleotides are TGCGCCAGCAGCCAAGAAGTCGGGTTAAGGGGAAACACCATATATTTT. This codes for CASSQEVGLRGNTIYF.

This clonotype was observed a handful of times. This rearrangement joins TRBV7-2 to TRBJ2-1; D assignment may be TRBD1 or TRBD2 (5 bases each). V was trimmed by 6 bases and J by 3 bases, leaving 21 bases between them. The CDR3 runs to 17 residues. Germline assignment: CDR1 SGHTA and CDR2 FQGNSA. CDR3 region: CASSAVRQFTSYNEQFF. In nucleotides, the CDR3 is TGTGCCAGCAGTGCTGTCCGACAGTTTACTAGCTACAATGAGCAGTTCTTC.

This clonotype was recorded at least ten times. This chain joins TRBV12-3 or TRBV12-4 and TRBJ1-2; D ambiguous. V lost 7 bases, J lost 0 bases, and 12 bases lay in between. This CDR3 is built from 14 residues. As DNA, the CDR3 is TGTGCCAGCACCGCGCAGTTCACTAACTATGGCTACACCTTC. Protein product: CASTAQFTNYGYTF.

This clonotype was counted only a few times. This rearrangement joins TRBV29-1 to TRBJ1-6; the D is unclear. Germline lookup yields CDR1 SQVTM and CDR2 ANQGSEA. The V and J ends lost 4 bases and 9 bases respectively, with 13 bases between them. The CDR3 extends over 13 amino acids. The CDR3 is CSVGGEIGSPLHF. Here the CDR3 DNA reads TGCAGCGTTGGCGGAGAAATAGGTTCACCCCTCCACTTT.

This clonotype has a handful of counts. The J gene is TRBJ2-5, the V gene TRBV20-1, with 14 positions matching TRBD2. Germline lookup yields CDR1 DFQATT and CDR2 SNEGSKA (reference sequence). CDR3 length equals 16 residues. Trimming took 1 base from V and 5 from J; bases not matched to a gene: 6. The CDR3 DNA follows: TGCAGTGCTAGAGCAGGACTAGCGGGAGGTTGGGAGACCCAGTACTTC. Residues: CSARAGLAGGWETQYF.

The genes are TRBV10-3 and TRBJ2-2; 7 bases map to TRBD1. CDR3 length equals 14 residues. Germline V gives CDR1 ENHRY, CDR2 SYGVKD. Trimming removed 6 bases from V and 1 base from J; junction bases left unmatched: 2. The CDR3 reads CAISRDRNTGELFF. The CDR3, as DNA: TGTGCCATCAGCCGGGACAGGAACACCGGGGAGCTGTTTTTT.

J is TRBJ1-1 and V is TRBV20-1; the D gene is possibly TRBD1 (6 bases). The V gene lost 3 bases and the J gene lost 11 bases, with 16 bases spanning the gap. Germline CDR1 is DFQATT and CDR2 is SNEGSKA (reference sequence). The CDR3 consists of 12 residues. The CDR3 nucleotides are TGCAGTGCTAGCGGAAACAGGGAGAACGCTTTCTTT. Translated: CSASGNRENAFF.

The sample holds a few counts of this clonotype. This sequence joins TRBV7-9 and TRBJ2-5; a possible D gene is TRBD1 (5 bases). CDR1 and CDR2 from the germline V gene are SEHNR and FQNEAQ (reference sequence). V was clipped by 1 base and J by 2 bases, with 11 bases between them. This CDR3 contains 15 residues. CDR3 loop: CASSLVSGLQETQYF. The CDR3 DNA sequence: TGTGCCAGCAGCTTAGTTTCAGGGTTACAAGAGACCCAGTACTTC.

V gene TRBV4-3 combines with J gene TRBJ1-1; 12 nucleotides match TRBD1. Trimming removed 4 bases from V and 8 bases from J; junction bases left unmatched: 11. Germline CDR1 is LGHNA and CDR2 is YSLEER. This CDR3 region has 16 residues. The CDR3 region is CASSRGTGGSGVEAFF. CDR3 bases: TGCGCCAGCAGCCGAGGGACAGGGGGCTCGGGTGTAGAAGCTTTCTTT.

This clonotype has more than one count but fewer than ten. This rearrangement joins TRBV29-1 to TRBJ2-5; D gene unclear. Germline V gene data show CDR1 as SQVTM and CDR2 as ANQGSEA. Trimming cost V 4 bases and J 5 bases, with 8 bases left between them. This CDR3 has 11 residues. The CDR3 loop reads CSVAGEETQYF. The CDR3, as DNA: TGCAGCGTTGCAGGAGAGGAGACCCAGTACTTC.

The CDR3 region has the DNA TGCAGTGCTAGAGATCTGTGGCAGGAGACCTACGAGCAGTACTTC. Amino acids: CSARDLWQETYEQYF. V gene TRBV20-1 combines with J gene TRBJ2-7; unclear D gene. CDR1 and CDR2 from the germline V gene are DFQATT and SNEGSKA (reference sequence). The V gene lost 0 bases and the J gene lost 2 bases, with 14 bases spanning the gap. This CDR3 is 15 amino acids long.

The rearrangement joins TRBV9 to TRBJ2-2; D is ambiguous. The CDR3 length is 13 residues. Germline-derived CDR1 and CDR2 are SGDLS and YYNGEE. Trimming removed 4 bases from V and 6 bases from J, with 10 bases in between. The CDR3 region has the DNA TGTGCCAGCAGCCCAATCTACCCCGGGGAGCTGTTTTTT. Translated, it gives CASSPIYPGELFF.

CDR3 sequence reads: CASTLDRIQETQYF. CDR3 nucleotides: TGTGCCAGCACTTTGGACAGGATCCAAGAGACCCAGTACTTC. The genes are TRBV12-3 or TRBV12-4 and TRBJ2-5; TRBD1 agrees at 7 bases. The CDR3 has 14 amino acids. V dropped 7 bases and J dropped 1; count of bases not matched to a gene: 6.

Ten or more counts support this clonotype. CDR3 amino acids: CASSSGTGGLGQPQHF. In DNA form, the CDR3 reads TGCGCCAGCAGCTCCGGGACAGGGGGCCTCGGGCAGCCCCAGCATTTT. V gene TRBV5-1 combines with J gene TRBJ1-5, with TRBD1 matching over 12 bases. Looked up from germline, CDR1 is SGHRS and CDR2 is YFSETQ. The CDR3 loop spans 16 amino acids. Germline trimming cut 3 bases from V and 7 bases from J; bases unmatched to any gene: 8. The whole variable domain, remainder taken from reference TRBV5-1 and TRBJ1-5, is KAGVTQTPRYLIKTRGQQVTLSCSPISGHRSVSWYQQTPGQGLQFLFEYFSETQRNKGNFPGRFSGRQFSNSRSEMNVSTLELGDSALYLCASSSGTGGLGQPQHFGDGTRLSIL.

This clonotype came up a few times. The V and J genes are TRBV20-1 and TRBJ1-1; tentatively, D is TRBD1 (5 bases). Germline assignment: CDR1 DFQATT and CDR2 SNEGSKA (reference sequence). The V and J ends lost 3 bases and 0 bases respectively, with 8 bases between them. There are 13 residues in the CDR3. CDR3: CSASTGLNTEAFF. The CDR3 DNA is TGCAGTGCTAGTACAGGTCTGAACACTGAAGCTTTCTTT.

This clonotype has a single count. This sequence joins TRBV29-1 and TRBJ2-3; D may be TRBD1 (5 bases). The CDR3 loop spans 14 amino acids. The V gene's germline CDR1 is SQVTM and CDR2 ANQGSEA. Deletions cut 5 bases from V and 0 bases from J, with 12 bases between. CDR3 bases: TGCAGCGTTTTTAGGGGCGCGAGCACAGATACGCAGTATTTT. It translates to CSVFRGASTDTQYF.

The V gene is TRBV5-1, the J gene TRBJ2-7; no definite D call. Trimming removed 3 bases at V and 5 bases at J, with 15 bases between. Germline loops: CDR1 SGHRS, CDR2 YFSETQ. The CDR3 has 14 amino acids. The CDR3 nucleotides are TGCGCCAGCAGCTACCGAGCTATGACCGACGAGCAGTACTTC. The encoded protein is CASSYRAMTDEQYF.

In DNA, the CDR3 is TGTGCCAGCAGCCCCCACGGGGGAAATCAGCCCCAGCATTTT. As protein: CASSPHGGNQPQHF. The chain uses TRBV7-9 and TRBJ1-5; possible D gene TRBD1, 5 bases. The V end was cut by 5 bases, the J end by 4 bases, with 12 bases between. Germline assignment: CDR1 SEHNR and CDR2 FQNEAQ (reference sequence). The length of the CDR3 is 14 residues.

Ten or more counts support this clonotype. The J gene is TRBJ1-1, the V gene TRBV20-1; D is unresolved. Trimming removed 0 bases from V and 4 bases from J, with 12 bases in between. Germline V gene data show CDR1 as DFQATT and CDR2 as SNEGSKA (reference sequence). The CDR3 is 14 residues long. The CDR3 DNA is TGCAGTGCTAGAGAGGGAAGCGATCGCACTGAAGCTTTCTTT. Encoded protein: CSAREGSDRTEAFF.

This clonotype appeared many times. The genes are TRBV29-1 and TRBJ1-1; no clear D. CDR3 length equals 13 residues. Trimming removed 5 bases at V and 1 base at J, with 11 bases between. CDR1 is SQVTM, CDR2 ANQGSEA, per germline. The CDR3 DNA reads TGCAGCGTTTACGACACAGAGAACACTGAAGCTTTCTTT. Residues: CSVYDTENTEAFF. Using reference TRBV29-1 and TRBJ1-1 for the parts outside the CDR3, the full variable domain is SAVISQKPSRDICQRGTSLTIQCQVDSQVTMMFWYRQQPGQSLTLIATANQGSEATYESGFVIDKFPISRPNLTFSTLTVSNMSPEDSSIYLCSVYDTENTEAFFGQGTRLTVV.

In its sample, this clonotype was seen a few times. This rearrangement joins TRBV12-3 or TRBV12-4 to TRBJ1-5; D might be TRBD1 (6 bases). The CDR3 extends over 16 amino acids. The V and J ends lost 5 bases and 5 bases respectively, with 19 bases between them. This CDR3 reads CASSLRQATSYQPQHF. CDR3 sequence (DNA): TGTGCCAGCAGTCTTCGACAGGCAACCTCGTATCAGCCCCAGCATTTT.

The chain links TRBV12-3 or TRBV12-4 to TRBJ2-3; D uncertain. V lost 1 base and J 0 bases, leaving 5 bases between the germline ends. The CDR3 runs to 14 residues. In DNA form, the CDR3 reads TGTGCCAGCAGTTTAGGATCCAGCACAGATACGCAGTATTTT. Translated, it gives CASSLGSSTDTQYF.

CDR3 DNA sequence: TGCAGTGCAAGACAGGGGAATCAGCCCCAGCATTTT. Amino acid sequence: CSARQGNQPQHF. The chain carries TRBV20-1 and TRBJ1-5, with 8 bases that match TRBD1. CDR1 and CDR2 (germline): DFQATT, SNEGSKA (reference sequence). There are 12 residues in the CDR3. The J segment lost 4 bases and the V segment lost 6 bases, leaving 2 bases of the junction unmatched.

This clonotype turned up a few times. The genes are TRBV12-3 or TRBV12-4 and TRBJ1-2; D possibly corresponds to TRBD1 (5 bases). V gave up 0 bases and J gave up 8 bases, with 19 bases separating them. This CDR3 is built from 16 residues. The CDR3: CASSLAVGRGSEGYTF. The CDR3 DNA reads as TGTGCCAGCAGTTTAGCGGTAGGGAGGGGATCGGAAGGCTACACCTTC.

The J gene is TRBJ1-2, the V gene TRBV27; 7 bases are a match to TRBD1. CDR3 size: 13 residues. With 6 bases clipped from V and 1 base from J, the junction kept 2 bases outside the gene matches. Germline V gene data show CDR1 as MNHEY and CDR2 as SMNVEV (reference sequence). The CDR3 sequence: CASSRGDNYGYTF. The CDR3 DNA follows: TGTGCCAGCAGCAGGGGGGATAACTATGGCTACACCTTC.

This clonotype was detected a few times. The CDR3 protein is CSARVGFFDEQFF. In DNA form, the CDR3 reads TGCAGTGCTAGAGTAGGATTCTTCGATGAGCAGTTCTTC. V is TRBV20-1 and J is TRBJ2-1; D is uncertain. The CDR3 runs 13 residues. Germline V gives CDR1 DFQATT, CDR2 SNEGSKA (reference sequence). Deletions cut 1 base from V and 8 bases from J, with 12 bases between.